The clone carrying this T cell receptor beta chain occurred once. V lost 4 bases to trimming and J lost 0 bases, with 17 bases between them. Per the germline V gene, CDR1 is LGHNA and CDR2 is YNFKEQ. CDR3 length equals 17 residues. The sample is drawn from a study of CD8 T cells in Susac syndrome. Study-wide context: Treatment status at blood draw for the Susac syndrome patients was therapy-naive, corticosteroids, or intravenous immunoglobulin alone.

RNA was extracted with the RNeasy kit, and a quantity of about 0.45 to 1 ug was reverse transcribed using random hexamers. TCRdb processed the immunoSEQ multiplex PCR reads anew with MiXCR; each CDR3 protein has one entry. Of roughly 250,000 distinct CDR3 sequences listed, about 96% were seen once; the top ten hold 0.095% to 0.12%. This chain uses TRBV4-2 with TRBJ2-3; D possibly uses TRBD1 or TRBD2 (5 bases each). The source is a human donor with Susac syndrome. Sequenced material: CD4+ T cells from PBMCs. The CDR3, as DNA: TGTGCCAGCAGCCTCATCCTTGGGACCTCTAGCACAGATACGCAGTATTTT. The encoded protein is CASSLILGTSSTDTQYF.